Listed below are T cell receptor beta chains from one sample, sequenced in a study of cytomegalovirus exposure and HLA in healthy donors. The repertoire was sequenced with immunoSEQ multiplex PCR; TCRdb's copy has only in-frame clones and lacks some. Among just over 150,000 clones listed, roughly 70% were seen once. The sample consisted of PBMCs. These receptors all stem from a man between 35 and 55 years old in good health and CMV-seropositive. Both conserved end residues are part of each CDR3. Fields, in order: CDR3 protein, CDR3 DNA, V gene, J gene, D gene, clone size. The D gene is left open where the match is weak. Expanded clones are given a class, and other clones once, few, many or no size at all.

CDR3aa: CASSRRTGGTEAFF; CDR3nt: TGTGCCAGCAGCCGACGCACAGGGGGGACTGAAGCTTTCTTT; v_gene: TRBV13; j_gene: TRBJ1-1; d_gene: TRBD1; abundance: -
CDR3aa: CASSIPGQTHHGYTF; CDR3nt: TGTGCCAGCAGCATCCCCGGACAGACCCACCATGGCTACACCTTC; v_gene: TRBV11-1; j_gene: TRBJ1-2; d_gene: -; abundance: -
CDR3aa: CASRERGLVNEQFF; CDR3nt: TGTGCCAGCAGAGAGAGGGGGCTGGTGAATGAGCAGTTCTTC; v_gene: TRBV5-8; j_gene: TRBJ2-1; d_gene: TRBD1; abundance: -
CDR3aa: CAISPLRGSGTDTQYF; CDR3nt: TGTGCCATCAGCCCCCTGAGGGGGTCGGGAACAGATACGCAGTATTTT; v_gene: TRBV10-3; j_gene: TRBJ2-3; d_gene: -; abundance: once
CDR3aa: CSVAPTGDLGTQYF; CDR3nt: TGCAGCGTAGCTCCGACAGGGGACCTCGGCACGCAGTATTTT; v_gene: TRBV29-1; j_gene: TRBJ2-3; d_gene: TRBD1; abundance: -
CDR3aa: CASQSPGQVNTEAFF; CDR3nt: TGCGCCAGCCAATCGCCGGGACAGGTGAACACTGAAGCTTTCTTT; v_gene: TRBV5-1; j_gene: TRBJ1-1; d_gene: TRBD1; abundance: -
CDR3aa: CASSLGDRLLFYGYTF; CDR3nt: TGCGCCAGCAGCTTGGGGGACAGGCTCCTCTTCTATGGCTACACCTTC; v_gene: TRBV5-1; j_gene: TRBJ1-2; d_gene: TRBD1; abundance: -
CDR3aa: CSVEVGAGDTIYF; CDR3nt: TGCAGCGTTGAAGTAGGGGCTGGGGACACCATATATTTT; v_gene: TRBV29-1; j_gene: TRBJ1-3; d_gene: -; abundance: -
CDR3aa: CASSLTGNSPLHF; CDR3nt: TGTGCCAGCAGCTTGACAGGGAATTCACCCCTCCACTTT; v_gene: TRBV7-3; j_gene: TRBJ1-6; d_gene: TRBD1; abundance: -
CDR3aa: CASSLGTRQETQYF; CDR3nt: TGTGCCAGCAGTTTAGGGACTAGACAAGAGACCCAGTACTTC; v_gene: TRBV27; j_gene: TRBJ2-5; d_gene: TRBD2; abundance: -
CDR3aa: CASSEASGRGGIGNQPQHF; CDR3nt: TGTGCCAGCAGTGAAGCGTCAGGTAGGGGTGGGATTGGCAATCAGCCCCAGCATTTT; v_gene: TRBV6-1; j_gene: TRBJ1-5; d_gene: -; abundance: few
CDR3aa: CAISDAGTAPLHF; CDR3nt: TGTGCCATCAGTGATGCCGGGACAGCACCCCTCCACTTT; v_gene: TRBV10-3; j_gene: TRBJ1-6; d_gene: TRBD1; abundance: few